This T cell receptor beta chain originates from a study of cytomegalovirus exposure and HLA in healthy donors. Broader study findings: HLA alleles were associated with fewer than 20,000 TCR beta sequences in a later analysis at 0.05 false discovery rate.

Concerning this clone: Its antigen is undetermined.

The PCR ran on 60 Vbeta and 13 Jbeta primers. The data were produced by immunoSEQ multiplex PCR, yet TCRdb's version contains in-frame clones alone and is incomplete. The data show fewer than 250,000 clones, over 75% seen once. Germline CDR1 reads SNHLY; CDR2 reads FYNNEI. This CDR3 is 15 amino acids long. V shed 7 bases, J shed 6 bases, and the junction held 10 bases outside the gene matches. The chain uses TRBV2 and TRBJ2-1; 9 bases match TRBD2. What was sequenced was PBMCs. This sequence originates from a human donor in good health. CDR3 DNA sequence: TGTGCCAGCAACGCGATAGCGGGAGCCATCAATGAGCAGTTCTTC. Amino acid sequence: CASNAIAGAINEQFF.